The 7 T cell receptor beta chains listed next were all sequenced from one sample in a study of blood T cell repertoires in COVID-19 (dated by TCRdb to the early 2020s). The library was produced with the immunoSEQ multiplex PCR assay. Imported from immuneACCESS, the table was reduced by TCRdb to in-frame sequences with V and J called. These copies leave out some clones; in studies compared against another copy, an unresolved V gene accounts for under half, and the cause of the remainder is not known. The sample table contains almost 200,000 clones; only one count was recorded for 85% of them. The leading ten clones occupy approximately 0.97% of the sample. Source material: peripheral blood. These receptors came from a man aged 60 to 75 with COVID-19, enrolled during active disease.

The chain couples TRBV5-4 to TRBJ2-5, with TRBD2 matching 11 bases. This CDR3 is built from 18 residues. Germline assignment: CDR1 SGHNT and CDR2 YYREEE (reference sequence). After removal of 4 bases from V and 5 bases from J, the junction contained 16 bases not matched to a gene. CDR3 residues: CASSPMAPLAGGLETQYF. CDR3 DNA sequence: TGTGCCAGCAGCCCGATGGCCCCCCTAGCGGGAGGTCTCGAGACCCAGTACTTC.

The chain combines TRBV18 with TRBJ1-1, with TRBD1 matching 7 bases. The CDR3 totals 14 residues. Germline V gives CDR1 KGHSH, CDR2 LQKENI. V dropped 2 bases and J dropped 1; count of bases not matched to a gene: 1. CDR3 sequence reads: CASSPSGGNTEAFF. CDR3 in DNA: TGTGCCAGCTCACCATCAGGGGGGAACACTGAAGCTTTCTTT.

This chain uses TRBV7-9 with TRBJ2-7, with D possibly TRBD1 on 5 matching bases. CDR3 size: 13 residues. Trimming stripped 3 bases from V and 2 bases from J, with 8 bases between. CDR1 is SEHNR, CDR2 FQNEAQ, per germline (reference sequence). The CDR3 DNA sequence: TGTGCCAGCAGCTTGGCGGACACCTACGAGCAGTACTTC. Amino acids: CASSLADTYEQYF.

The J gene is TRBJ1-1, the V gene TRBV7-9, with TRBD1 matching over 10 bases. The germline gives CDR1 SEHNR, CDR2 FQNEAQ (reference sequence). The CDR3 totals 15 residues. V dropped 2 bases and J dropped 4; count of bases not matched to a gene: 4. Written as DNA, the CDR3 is TGTGCCAGCAGCTTAAGACAGGGGGCAGTCACTGAAGCTTTCTTT. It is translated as CASSLRQGAVTEAFF.

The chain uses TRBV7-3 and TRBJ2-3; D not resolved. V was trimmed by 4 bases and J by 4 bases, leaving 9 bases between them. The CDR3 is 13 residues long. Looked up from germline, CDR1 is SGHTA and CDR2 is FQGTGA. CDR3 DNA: TGTGCCAGCAGCTACTCCCCTTCAGATACGCAGTATTTT. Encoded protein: CASSYSPSDTQYF. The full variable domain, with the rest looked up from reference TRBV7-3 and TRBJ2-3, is GAGVSQTPSNKVTEKGKYVELRCDPISGHTALYWYRQSLGQGPEFLIYFQGTGAADDSGLPNDRFFAVRPEGSVSTLKIQRTERGDSAVYLCASSYSPSDTQYFGPGTRLTVL.

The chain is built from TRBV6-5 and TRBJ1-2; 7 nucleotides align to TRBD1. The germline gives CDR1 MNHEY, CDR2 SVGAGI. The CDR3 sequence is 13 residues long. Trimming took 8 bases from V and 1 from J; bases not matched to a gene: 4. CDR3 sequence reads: CASGTAINYGYTF. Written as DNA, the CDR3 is TGTGCCAGCGGGACAGCCATTAACTATGGCTACACCTTC.

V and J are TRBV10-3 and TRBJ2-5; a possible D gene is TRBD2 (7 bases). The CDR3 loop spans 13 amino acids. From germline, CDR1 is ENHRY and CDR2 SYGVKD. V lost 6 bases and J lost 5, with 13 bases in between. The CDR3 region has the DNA TGTGCCATCAGCCGGGGGCGGGAGGAGACCCAGTACTTC. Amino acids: CAISRGREETQYF.